The 9 T cell receptor beta chains listed next were all sequenced from one sample in a study of T cell repertoires in cytomegalovirus infection. TCRdb redid the calling of the reads with MiXCR, one entry per CDR3 protein. The sample records some 600,000 distinct CDR3 sequences, 24% being singletons. The sequenced sample consisted of CD8+ T cells from PBMCs. Source of these receptors: a human donor in good health (CMV status not recorded). Some clones in this sample may be carry-over from other donors' samples.

The rearrangement joins TRBV20-1 to TRBJ1-6; TRBD1 matches at 7 bases. With V trimmed by 5 bases and J by 11 bases, 9 bases remained unmatched. The CDR3 has 13 residues. Germline loops: CDR1 DFQATT, CDR2 SNEGSKA (reference sequence). CDR3 nucleotide sequence: TGCAGTGCTCTAGACAGGGAGAATCCACCCCTCCACTTT. It encodes CSALDRENPPLHF.

As for this clonotype: One base away lies a much larger clone, so this may be a sequencing read error. This rearrangement joins TRBV7-8 to TRBJ1-1, with a possible D match to TRBD1 (5 bases). Germline CDR1 is SGHVS and CDR2 is FQNEAQ. The germline V and J ends were trimmed by 2 bases and 0 bases, with 13 bases remaining between them. This CDR3 has 16 amino acids. For the CDR3, the DNA is TGTGCCAGCAGCTTATACCCGGGGCATATGAACACTGAAGCTTTCTTT. Protein sequence: CASSLYPGHMNTEAFF.

There are many counts of this clonotype. This chain uses TRBV7-2 with TRBJ2-1, with a tentative D call TRBD1 (6 bases). The CDR3 has 17 amino acids. V was cut by 1 base and J by 0 bases, with 13 bases left in between. Germline V gives CDR1 SGHTA, CDR2 FQGNSA. The CDR3 reads CASSLVSGESSYNEQFF. As DNA, the CDR3 is TGTGCCAGCAGCTTAGTATCAGGGGAGAGCTCCTACAATGAGCAGTTCTTC.

This clonotype was seen a single time. This may be a read error, as it is one base from a much larger clone. The rearrangement links TRBV7-3 to TRBJ2-4; D is possibly TRBD1 (5 bases). The CDR3 covers 14 residues. Germline V lookup: CDR1 SGHTA, CDR2 FQGTGA. CDR3 loop: CVTSPPTEKNIQYF. For the CDR3, the DNA is TGTGTCACCTCCCCCCCGACAGAGAAAAACATTCAGTACTTC. Full variable domain (missing parts from reference TRBV7-3 and TRBJ2-4): GAGVSQTPSNKVTEKGKYVELRCDPISGHTALYWYRQSLGQGPEFLIYFQGTGAADDSGLPNDRFFAVRPEGSVSTLKIQRTERGDSAVYLCVTSPPTEKNIQYFGAGTRLSVL.

The chain carries TRBV6-5 and TRBJ2-2, with 8 nucleotides matching TRBD2. Looked up from germline, CDR1 is MNHEY and CDR2 is SVGAGI. The CDR3 spans 16 residues. V was clipped by 2 bases and J by 4 bases; unmatched bases: 6. The CDR3 region is CASSYGGGPGTGELFF. The DNA for the CDR3 is TGTGCCAGCAGTTACGGCGGGGGGCCGGGCACCGGGGAGCTGTTTTTT.

This chain connects TRBV20-1 to TRBJ1-5; 7 nucleotides line up with TRBD1. J was trimmed by 7 bases and V by 7 bases; bases with no gene match: 10. The CDR3 has 13 amino acids. Per the germline V gene, CDR1 is DFQATT and CDR2 is SNEGSKA (reference sequence). The CDR3 DNA reads TGCAGTGGTGGAGCAGGGGGAGGACAGCCCCAGCATTTT. It encodes CSGGAGGGQPQHF.

The count of this clonotype is one. Germline and junction disagree at one end, which may indicate a read error. The chain joins TRBV7-2 to TRBJ2-7; D unresolved. This CDR3 spans 14 amino acids. Germline assignment: CDR1 SGHTA and CDR2 FQGNSA. CDR3 sequence (DNA): TGTGCCAGCGGCTTGGTTCGGGCGGCCTGGGAGCAGTACTTC. This translates into CASGLVRAAWEQYF.

This chain links TRBV25-1 with TRBJ2-1, with 10 nucleotides matching TRBD1. The CDR3 is 16 residues long. CDR1 and CDR2 from the germline V gene are MGHDK and SYGVNS. Trimming at V came to 6 bases and at J to 5 bases, leaving 10 bases not matched to a gene. The CDR3: CASSPLTGGVHNEQFF. In DNA form, the CDR3 reads TGTGCCAGCAGCCCCTTGACAGGGGGCGTCCACAATGAGCAGTTCTTC.

The gene calls are TRBV19 and TRBJ2-7, with a weak D call TRBD2 (6 bases). The CDR3 contains 15 residues. Germline loops: CDR1 LNHDA, CDR2 SQIVND (reference sequence). Trimming cost V 0 bases and J 0 bases, with 9 bases left between them. CDR3 sequence (DNA): TGTGCCAGTAGTATAGAAGCGGGCCTCTCCTACGAGCAGTACTTC. Its translation: CASSIEAGLSYEQYF.